Detailed here is one T cell receptor (beta chain). This clonotype was counted many times. This receptor's antigen is unknown. No base quality information exists; no much larger clone differs at one position. The record originates from a study of human T cells and chemical hapten exposure (dated by TCRdb to the early 2020s). About the full investigation: For sensitization, 2% DPC in acetone was applied to an approximately 2 cm by approximately 2 cm area of upper inner arm skin. The patient cohort, mostly female, included alopecia areata with under or over 50% scalp involvement, alopecia totalis and alopecia universalis. Peripheral blood TCR repertoire changes were tracked in vivo in alopecia patients during primary and secondary sensitization to the hapten diphenylcyclopropenone (DPC). Libraries were pooled for sequencing, and variation in per-sample TCR yields was attributed mainly to small differences in library volumes within the pool. Patch testing was done on the upper back using Finn chambers containing 0.01% DPC, and results were scored after 6 days according to International Contact Dermatitis Research Group standards. Nearly 30 alopecia patients provided blood for TCR sequencing at one to four time points (pre-sensitization, 2, 6 and 24 weeks). Blood was sampled from patients pre-sensitization (week 0) and at 2, 6 and about 24 weeks after DPC sensitization. Throughout the approximately 24-week study period, patients were also given weekly therapeutic DPC doses on the scalp.

On the study overall, not on this receptor specifically: The number of TCRs above 1 in 1000 frequency did not change with DPC sensitization; there was no evidence of global repertoire structure alterations. Repeated subsampling changed both the strength of the expansion versus patch-test correlation and the threshold at which that correlation became significant. The number of PT1 expanded TCRs positively correlated with patch test score, significant at thresholds 8, 16 and 32 but not 4. Because every patient had alopecia, a presumed autoimmune disease, the patients' immune response might differ from that of healthy individuals. Compared with pre-sensitization or healthy control sets, expanded TCRs formed significantly more large CDR3 similarity clusters, which is consistent with antigen-driven responses.

The intended sense of this specimen's time point label: patch test 3, about 24 weeks after DPC sensitization. This specimen's treatment or condition label, per the study, means: therapeutic diphenylcyclopropenone sensitization with weekly scalp DPC. At each patch-test visit, blood was drawn before the patch test was applied. To be eligible, patients had to be aged 18 to 70, diagnosed with alopecia and judged suitable for DPC therapy, while pregnant patients were excluded. Total RNA was extracted from unfractionated whole blood that had been collected in Tempus Blood RNA tubes. Library prep was done by RACE. This sample was sequenced with a NextSeq 500. During library preparation, unique molecular identifiers were attached to individual cDNA molecules so that TCRs could be counted quantitatively and reproducibly. From each blood RNA sample, both TCR alpha and TCR beta chains were sequenced. In the paper's pipeline: Samples had a median of roughly 91,000 TCRs, with a range from about 20,000 to 690,600. The Decombinator software suite was used to annotate the V, J and CDR3 of the TCR reads. For PS versus PT1 abundance plots, all samples were subsampled to the same number of TCRs (28,000). Expanded TCRs were defined as absent before sensitization and observed at least eight times at the 2-week time point. TCRdb itself trimmed the public reads at Q25 with fastp, ran MiXCR and retained productive beta chains. Each entry is one CDR3 protein sequence, shown with its most common DNA and genes. The V and J calls were determined by TCRdb, not by the authors. The sample contains tens of thousands of distinct CDR3 sequences, 5.8% of them found a single time. Jointly, the top ten make up about 6% of the sample.

The sequence was collected from a man in his thirties or forties with alopecia areata. Some clones in this sample may be carry-over from other donors' samples. The material was whole blood, obtained in connection with sensitization to the hapten diphenylcyclopropenone (DPC).

The CDR3 amino acid sequence is: CSVAAGVAGITDTQYF. The nucleotides read TGCAGCGTTGCGGCTGGGGTAGCGGGAATAACAGATACGCAGTATTTT. The chain is assembled from TRBV29-1 and TRBJ2-3, with TRBD2 matching 8 junction bases. Measured from the cysteine to the phenylalanine, the CDR3 is 16 residues long. Just CDR3 DNA is preserved here, 48 bases in frame from base 1. V lost 4 bases and J lost 3 bases, and the count of bases not matched to a germline gene is 12. From a lookup of the germline V gene, CDR1 and CDR2 are SQVTM and ANQGSEA.